This T cell receptor beta chain was sequenced in a study of blood T cell repertoires in COVID-19. The overall study: Specimens from acute and convalescent COVID-19 originated in the United States, Italy and Spain. Nucleic acid was either cDNA or gDNA, and it came from T cells, B-cell-depleted T cells, or PBMCs.

Only a few counts were recorded for this clone. How the authors handled the data: Counts of nucleated cells, estimated from reference gene primer amplification, were obtained. The method was immunoSEQ multiplex PCR; TCRdb's version includes in-frame clones alone and lacks a portion of them. The DNA was the basis for D and trimming; V, J and clone size are from that table. The sample shows over 50,000 clones, over 75% of them seen only once. Germline CDR1 and CDR2: SEHNR and FQNEAQ (reference sequence). The V end lost 5 bases, the J end lost 2 bases, and 16 bases lay between the germline ends. The CDR3 sequence is 16 residues long.

Source material: peripheral blood. The receptor was isolated from a human donor in a cohort sampled during active COVID-19. This sequence joins TRBV7-9 and TRBJ1-5; tentative D call: TRBD1 (6 bases). The CDR3 DNA sequence: TGTGCCAGCAGCCGCGCCCCGGACAGCGGCAATCAGCCCCAGCATTTT. Translating it yields CASSRAPDSGNQPQHF.